This T cell receptor (beta chain) was sequenced in a study of T cell repertoires in cytomegalovirus infection. This clonotype was counted many times. Each CDR3 protein is one row after TCRdb ran MiXCR on the reads. Here the sample spans fewer than 300,000 distinct CDR3 sequences, roughly 24% being singletons. CDR1 is SGHVS, CDR2 FQNEAQ, per germline. The CDR3 runs 14 residues. The TCR sequence derives from a human donor in good health (CMV status not recorded). Some clones in this sample may be carry-over from other donors' samples. The chain has TRBV7-8 and TRBJ2-3; D possibly corresponds to TRBD2 (6 bases). The sequencing sample was made of PBMCs. CDR3 residues: CVALGGAGTDTQYF. CDR3 sequence (DNA): TGTGTGGCGCTAGGCGGGGCTGGCACAGATACGCAGTATTTT.